This entry concerns a single T cell receptor (beta chain). The same CDR3 is also encoded by other DNA sequences in this sample. Exposed volunteers were people who met a COVID-19 case within 2 weeks before study entry. This entry belongs to a study of blood T cell repertoires in COVID-19. Study-level information: In each case, the material was cDNA or gDNA derived from T cells, B-cell-depleted T cells, or PBMCs.

Original processing methods: Amplification of reference gene primers provided the estimated nucleated cell counts. Generated by immunoSEQ multiplex PCR, the TCRdb table keeps only in-frame clones and is missing some. V and J calls and clone size are copied from that table; D and trimming were computed from the DNA. The data contain 350,000 to 500,000 clones, 70% to 90% of them seen just once; the ten biggest clones take up 1.4% to 1.5%. The CDR3 totals 13 residues. The V end lost 5 bases, the J end lost 1 base, and 8 bases lay between the germline ends. The V gene's germline CDR1 is SGHTA and CDR2 FQGNSA.

The rearrangement joins TRBV7-2 to TRBJ2-5, with D maybe TRBD2 (5 bases). The TCR originated in a woman aged 18 to 35 who had been exposed to COVID-19. Sequencing was performed on PBMCs or T cells enriched from blood (not recorded which). This CDR3 is CASSHRGQETQYF. CDR3 nucleotides: TGTGCCAGCAGCCACCGGGGCCAAGAGACCCAGTACTTC.